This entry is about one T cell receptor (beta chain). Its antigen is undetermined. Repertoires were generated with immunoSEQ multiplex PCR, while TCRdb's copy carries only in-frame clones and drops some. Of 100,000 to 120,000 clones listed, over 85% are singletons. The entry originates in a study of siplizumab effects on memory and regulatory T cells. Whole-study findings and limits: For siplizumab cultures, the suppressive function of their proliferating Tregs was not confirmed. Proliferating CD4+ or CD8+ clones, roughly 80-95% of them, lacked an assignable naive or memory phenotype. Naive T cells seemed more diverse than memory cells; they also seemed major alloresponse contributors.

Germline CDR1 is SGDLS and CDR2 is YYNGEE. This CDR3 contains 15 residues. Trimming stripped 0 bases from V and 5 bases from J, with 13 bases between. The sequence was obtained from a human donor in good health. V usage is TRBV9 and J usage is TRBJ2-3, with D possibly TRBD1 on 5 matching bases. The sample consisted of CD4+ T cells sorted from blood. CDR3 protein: CASSVEVMGRDTQYF. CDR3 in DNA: TGTGCCAGCAGCGTAGAAGTGATGGGGCGAGATACGCAGTATTTT.